This TCR beta chain is from a study of vaccination effects on CD4 cells after COVID-19. On this clone itself: The antigen is not known.

TCRdb's copy holds only in-frame clones and misses some; the assay was immunoSEQ multiplex PCR. The repertoire consists of 66,000 or so clones, with around two thirds occurring once and the leading ten covering 2% to 2.5%. With 10 days of culture completed, CD4+ T cells were isolated. Either the BNT162b2 or mRNA-1273 vaccine was given to participants in two doses. General study results and limits: Late post-vaccination samples showed marked contraction of infection- and vaccine-induced clones.

Germline CDR1 is SGHDT and CDR2 is YYEEEE. V shed 4 bases and J shed 5 bases, with 18 bases lying between them. CDR3 length: 15 amino acids. The clonotype originates from a human donor who received a COVID-19 vaccine. Sequencing used CD4+ T cells from PBMCs cultured without peptide, obtained after COVID-19 vaccination. The chain combines TRBV5-6 with TRBJ1-1; no clear D gene. The CDR3 protein is CASSPSSKTGTEAFF. As DNA, the CDR3 is TGTGCCAGCAGCCCGTCGTCGAAAACGGGGACTGAAGCTTTCTTT.